Listed below are T cell receptor beta chains from one sample, sequenced in a study of blood T cell repertoires in COVID-19. Profiling relied on immunoSEQ multiplex PCR, and the TCRdb table lists in-frame clones only, not all of them. The table shows 150,000 to 200,000 clones, with about 85% occurring only once. Material: peripheral blood. The receptors were gathered from a man aged 60-69 years with acute or convalescent COVID-19. CDR3s include the opening cysteine and the closing phenylalanine or tryptophan. Each record gives: V gene, J gene, CDR3 protein.

TRBV7-2	TRBJ1-5	CASSADRGRGQPQHF
TRBV11-2	TRBJ2-4	CASSVGDFNAKNIQYF
TRBV7-2	TRBJ1-6	CASSRTGSPSNSPLHF
TRBV4-1	TRBJ2-6	CASSQGPGWDRVYPGANVLTF
TRBV6-5	TRBJ1-1	CATTSGQGAIEAFF
TRBV30	TRBJ1-2	CAWALGGVNYGYTF
TRBV20-1	TRBJ1-1	CSASRPGTGGEAFF
TRBV6-1	TRBJ1-2	CASSETAGDYGYTF
TRBV29-1	TRBJ1-1	CSVVLGDGNTEAFF
TRBV24-1	TRBJ1-2	CATSDFPRGQNGYTF
TRBV5-1	TRBJ2-3	CASSWTSGRAGTQYF
TRBV28	TRBJ2-1	CASSPSGSRYNEQFF
TRBV7-9	TRBJ1-2	CASSHPDRVYYGYTF
TRBV5-1	TRBJ1-5	CASSLDRGQPQHF
TRBV5-6	TRBJ1-1	CASSFMTGSMNTEAFF
TRBV28	TRBJ2-3	CASSSGTSTDTQYF
TRBV7-2	TRBJ1-1	CASSSYRTNTEAFF
TRBV5-8	TRBJ2-7	CASSRTSGTYEQYF
TRBV7-2	TRBJ2-3	CASSLVGTSGGATDTQYF
TRBV24-1	TRBJ1-1	CATGSSGKNTEAFF